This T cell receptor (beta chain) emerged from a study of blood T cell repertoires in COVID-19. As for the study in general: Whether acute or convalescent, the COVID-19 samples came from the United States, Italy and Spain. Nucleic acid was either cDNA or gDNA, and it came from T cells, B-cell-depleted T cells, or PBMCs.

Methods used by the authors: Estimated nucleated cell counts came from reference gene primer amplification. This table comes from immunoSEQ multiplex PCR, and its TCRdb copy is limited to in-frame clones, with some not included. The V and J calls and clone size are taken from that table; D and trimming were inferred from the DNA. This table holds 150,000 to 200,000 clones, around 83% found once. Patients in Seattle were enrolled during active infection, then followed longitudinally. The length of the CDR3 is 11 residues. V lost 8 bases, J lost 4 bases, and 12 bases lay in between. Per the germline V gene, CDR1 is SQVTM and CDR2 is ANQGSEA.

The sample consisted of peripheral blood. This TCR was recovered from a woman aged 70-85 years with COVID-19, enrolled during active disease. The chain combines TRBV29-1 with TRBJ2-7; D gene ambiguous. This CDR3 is CSPPPRYEQYF. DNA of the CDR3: TGCAGCCCCCCCCCTAGATACGAGCAGTACTTC.